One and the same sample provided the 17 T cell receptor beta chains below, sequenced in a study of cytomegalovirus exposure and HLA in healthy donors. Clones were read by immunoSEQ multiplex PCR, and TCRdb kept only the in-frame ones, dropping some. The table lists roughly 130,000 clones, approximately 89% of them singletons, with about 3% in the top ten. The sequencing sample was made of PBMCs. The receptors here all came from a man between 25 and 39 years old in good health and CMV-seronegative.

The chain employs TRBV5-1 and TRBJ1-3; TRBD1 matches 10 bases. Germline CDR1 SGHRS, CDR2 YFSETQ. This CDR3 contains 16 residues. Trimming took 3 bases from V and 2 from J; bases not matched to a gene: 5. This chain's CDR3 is CASSWGTGVTGNTIYF. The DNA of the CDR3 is TGCGCCAGCAGCTGGGGGACAGGGGTGACTGGAAACACCATATATTTT.

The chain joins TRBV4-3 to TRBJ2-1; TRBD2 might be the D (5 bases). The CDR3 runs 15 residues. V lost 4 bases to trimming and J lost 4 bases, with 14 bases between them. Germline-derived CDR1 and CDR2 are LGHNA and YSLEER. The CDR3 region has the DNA TGCGCCAGCAGCCCAGATTTGGAGCGGTACAATGAGCAGTTCTTC. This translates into CASSPDLERYNEQFF.

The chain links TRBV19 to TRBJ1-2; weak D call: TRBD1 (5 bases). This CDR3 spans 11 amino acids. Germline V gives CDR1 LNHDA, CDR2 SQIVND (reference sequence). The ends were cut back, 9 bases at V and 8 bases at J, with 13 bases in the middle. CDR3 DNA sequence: TGTGCCAGCAGGGTTCAGGGCGGCTACACCTTC. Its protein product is CASRVQGGYTF.

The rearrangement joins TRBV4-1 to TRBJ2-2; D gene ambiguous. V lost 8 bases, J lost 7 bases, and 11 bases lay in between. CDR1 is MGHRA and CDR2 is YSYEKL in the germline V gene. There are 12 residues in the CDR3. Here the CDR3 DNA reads TGCGCCAGCCGTCACCCCAGCGGGGAGCTGTTTTTT. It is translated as CASRHPSGELFF.

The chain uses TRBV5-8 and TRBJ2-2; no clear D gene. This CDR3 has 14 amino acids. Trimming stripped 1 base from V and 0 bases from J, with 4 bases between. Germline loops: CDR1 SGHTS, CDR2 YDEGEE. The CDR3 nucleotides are TGTGCCAGCAGCTTGTCCGCGAACACCGGGGAGCTGTTTTTT. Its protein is CASSLSANTGELFF.

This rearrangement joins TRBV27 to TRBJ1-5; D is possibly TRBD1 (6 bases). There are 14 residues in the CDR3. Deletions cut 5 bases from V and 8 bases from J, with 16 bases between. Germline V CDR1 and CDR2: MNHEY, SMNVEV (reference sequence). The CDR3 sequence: CASSPRTAAEPQHF. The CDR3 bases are TGTGCCAGCAGTCCCCGGACAGCGGCGGAGCCCCAGCATTTT.

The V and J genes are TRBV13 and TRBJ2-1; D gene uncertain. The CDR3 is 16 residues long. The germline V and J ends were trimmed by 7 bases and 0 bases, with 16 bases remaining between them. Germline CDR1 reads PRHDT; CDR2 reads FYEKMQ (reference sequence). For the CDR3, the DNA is TGTGCCAGCACCCAAAGGTTTCGGAGCTCCTACAATGAGCAGTTCTTC. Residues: CASTQRFRSSYNEQFF.

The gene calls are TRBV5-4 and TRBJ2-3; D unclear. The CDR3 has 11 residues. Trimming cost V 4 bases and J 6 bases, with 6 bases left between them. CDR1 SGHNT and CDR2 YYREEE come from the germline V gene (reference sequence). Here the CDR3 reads CASSREDTQYF. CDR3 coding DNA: TGTGCCAGCAGCAGAGAGGATACGCAGTATTTT.

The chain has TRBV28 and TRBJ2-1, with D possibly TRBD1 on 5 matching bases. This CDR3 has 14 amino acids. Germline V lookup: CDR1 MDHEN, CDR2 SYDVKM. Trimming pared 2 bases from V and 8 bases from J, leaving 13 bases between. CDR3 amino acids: CASSLKGLMDEQFF. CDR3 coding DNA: TGTGCCAGCAGTTTAAAGGGGCTGATGGATGAGCAGTTCTTC.

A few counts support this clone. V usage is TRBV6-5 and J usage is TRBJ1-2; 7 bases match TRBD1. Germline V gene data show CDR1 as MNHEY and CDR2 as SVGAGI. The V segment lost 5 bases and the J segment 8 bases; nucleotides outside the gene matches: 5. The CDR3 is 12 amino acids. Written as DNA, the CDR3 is TGTGCCAGCAGTCCGACAGGGAACGGCTACACCTTC. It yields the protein CASSPTGNGYTF.

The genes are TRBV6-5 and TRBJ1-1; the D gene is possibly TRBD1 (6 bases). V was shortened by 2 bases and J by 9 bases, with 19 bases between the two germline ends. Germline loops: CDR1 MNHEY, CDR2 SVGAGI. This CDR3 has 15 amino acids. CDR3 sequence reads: CASSYRYGGQIKAFF. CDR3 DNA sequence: TGTGCCAGCAGTTACCGCTACGGGGGGCAGATAAAAGCTTTCTTT.

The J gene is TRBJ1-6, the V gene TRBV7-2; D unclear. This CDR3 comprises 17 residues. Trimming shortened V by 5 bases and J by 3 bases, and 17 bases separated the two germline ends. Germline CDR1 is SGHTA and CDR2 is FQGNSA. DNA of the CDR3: TGTGCCAGCAGCCGCGGGAGGCCCCGGAGCTATAATTCACCCCTCCACTTT. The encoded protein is CASSRGRPRSYNSPLHF.

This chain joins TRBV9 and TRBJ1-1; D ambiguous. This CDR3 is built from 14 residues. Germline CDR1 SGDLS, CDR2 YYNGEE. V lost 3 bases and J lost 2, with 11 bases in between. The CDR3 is CASSATRQNTEAFF. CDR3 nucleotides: TGTGCCAGCAGCGCCACCCGACAAAACACTGAAGCTTTCTTT.

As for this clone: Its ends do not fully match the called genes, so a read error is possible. CDR3 loop: CASSLAGHSGVRF. In DNA, the CDR3 is TGCGCCAGCAGCTTGGCTGGCCACAGCGGGGTTCGGTTT. The V and J genes are TRBV5-1 and TRBJ1-6; no firm D call. This CDR3 spans 13 amino acids. Germline V lookup: CDR1 SGHRS, CDR2 YFSETQ.

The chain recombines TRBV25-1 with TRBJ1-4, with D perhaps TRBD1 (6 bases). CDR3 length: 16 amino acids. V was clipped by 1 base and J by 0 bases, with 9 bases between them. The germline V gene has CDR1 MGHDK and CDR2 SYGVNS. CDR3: CASSELGGTTNEKLFF. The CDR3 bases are TGTGCCAGCAGTGAATTAGGGGGAACAACTAATGAAAAACTGTTTTTT.

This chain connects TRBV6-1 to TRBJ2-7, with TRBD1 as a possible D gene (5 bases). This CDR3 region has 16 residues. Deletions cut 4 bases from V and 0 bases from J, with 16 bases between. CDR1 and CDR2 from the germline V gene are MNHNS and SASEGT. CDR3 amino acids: CASSVRQGEHSYEQYF. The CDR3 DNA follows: TGTGCCAGCAGTGTTCGGCAGGGCGAGCACTCCTACGAGCAGTACTTC.

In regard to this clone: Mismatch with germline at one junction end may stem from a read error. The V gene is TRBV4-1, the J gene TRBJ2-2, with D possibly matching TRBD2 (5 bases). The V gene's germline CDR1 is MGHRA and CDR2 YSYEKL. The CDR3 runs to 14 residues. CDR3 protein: CASSQEPADGKLFF. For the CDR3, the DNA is TGCGCCAGCAGCCAAGAGCCAGCGGACGGGAAGCTGTTTTTT.